This record covers a single TCR beta chain. The donors were members of the validation cohort, which comprised about 120 subjects and was separate from the first cohort of roughly 700 subjects. The sample originates from a study of cytomegalovirus exposure and HLA in healthy donors. Profiled with immunoSEQ multiplex PCR; TCRdb holds only in-frame clones, not every one. The table records some 200,000 clones, around nine tenths of them present only once. The receptor was isolated from a woman between 18 and 30 years old in good health and CMV-seronegative. Sequencing was performed on PBMCs.

The CDR3 loop reads CASSLRRGMETQYF. Written as DNA, the CDR3 is TGTGCCAGCAGCCTACGCCGGGGGATGGAGACCCAGTACTTC. The chain couples TRBV11-2 to TRBJ2-5; D possibly corresponds to TRBD2 (6 bases). V lost 5 bases and J lost 5, with 15 bases in between. From germline, CDR1 is SGHAT and CDR2 FQNNGV. The CDR3 covers 14 residues.